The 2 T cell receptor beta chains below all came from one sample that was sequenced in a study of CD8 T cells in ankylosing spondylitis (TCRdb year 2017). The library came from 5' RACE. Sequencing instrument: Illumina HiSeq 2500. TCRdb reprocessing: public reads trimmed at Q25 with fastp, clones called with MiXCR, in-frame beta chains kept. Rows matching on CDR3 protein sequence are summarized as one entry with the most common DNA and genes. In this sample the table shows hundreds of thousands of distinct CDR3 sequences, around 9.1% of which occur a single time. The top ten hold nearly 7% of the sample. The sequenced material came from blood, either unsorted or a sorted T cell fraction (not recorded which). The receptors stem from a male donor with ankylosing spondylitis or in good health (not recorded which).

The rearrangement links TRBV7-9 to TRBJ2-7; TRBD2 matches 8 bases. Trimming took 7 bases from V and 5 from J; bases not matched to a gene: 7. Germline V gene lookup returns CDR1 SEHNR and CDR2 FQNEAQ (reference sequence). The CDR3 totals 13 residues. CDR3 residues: CASTSGGTDEQYF. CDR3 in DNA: TGTGCCAGCACTTCGGGGGGGACCGACGAGCAGTACTTC. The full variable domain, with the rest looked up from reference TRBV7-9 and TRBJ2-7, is DTGVSQNPRHKITKRGQNVTFRCDPISEHNRLYWYRQTLGQGPEFLTYFQNEAQLEKSRLLSDRFSAERPKGSFSTLEIQRTEQGDSAMYLCASTSGGTDEQYFGPGTRLTVT.

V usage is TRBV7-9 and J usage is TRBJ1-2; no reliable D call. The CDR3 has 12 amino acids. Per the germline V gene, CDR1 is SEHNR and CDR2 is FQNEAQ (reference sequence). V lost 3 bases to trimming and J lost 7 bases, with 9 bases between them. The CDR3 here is CASSLSRVGYTF. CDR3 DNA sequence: TGTGCCAGCAGCTTGAGCCGGGTTGGCTACACCTTC.